Shown below are 2 T cell receptor beta chains from a single sample sequenced in a study of Graves' ophthalmopathy and Graves' hyperthyroidism. Beta-chain TCR CDR3 regions were amplified from RNA transcripts. Amplification began with first-round RT-PCR using HTBI primers, then second-round multiplex PCR was performed. TCRdb processed the multiplex PCR reads anew with MiXCR; each CDR3 protein has one entry. Of about 660,000 distinct CDR3 sequences listed, 35% to 50% were seen once; the top ten hold 2.5% to 3.5%. The specimen sequenced was peripheral blood. These receptors originate from an adult man with Graves' ophthalmopathy.

With regard to this clonotype: Possible read error: a much larger clone is one base away. V usage is TRBV7-8 and J usage is TRBJ2-2, with D possibly TRBD1 on 6 matching bases. Germline V gives CDR1 SGHVS, CDR2 FQNEAQ. This CDR3 comprises 16 residues. The CDR3 DNA sequence: TGTGCCAGCAGCTATACGTCGGCAGGGGTCAACGGGAAGCTGTTTTTT. Protein sequence: CASSYTSAGVNGKLFF.

V gene TRBV2 combines with J gene TRBJ1-1, with TRBD1 matching 8 bases. The CDR3 loop spans 15 amino acids. J gave up 1 base and V 8 bases, and 9 bases lay outside the gene matches. Germline CDR1 is SNHLY and CDR2 is FYNNEI. CDR3 coding DNA: TGTGCCAGCGTTTCGGGACAGGCCCGGAACACTGAAGCTTTCTTT. As protein: CASVSGQARNTEAFF. Looking up the rest from reference TRBV2 and TRBJ1-1 gives the full variable domain: EPEVTQTPSHQVTQMGQEVILRCVPISNHLYFYWYRQILGQKVEFLVSFYNNEISEKSEIFDDQFSVERPDGSNFTLKIRSTKLEDSAMYFCASVSGQARNTEAFFGQGTRLTVV.